This T cell receptor beta chain was sequenced in a study of identical twins (dated by TCRdb to about 2016). Notes on the research overall: To test whether fetal clonotypes persist, the study used deep sequencing on TCR alpha and beta repertoires from monozygotic twins, unrelated adults of various ages, and cord blood. Replicate twin experiments were performed at different times using different library preparation protocols to rule out contamination. What the research found in general, with its limitations: Out-of-frame TCR alpha sequences shared between twins showed an excess of low generation-probability sequences compared with coincidental sharing between unrelated individuals. Out-of-frame TCR alpha sharing in monozygotic twins was systematically underestimated by recombination models, whereas sharing between unrelated individuals was in agreement with the recombination models. In beta out-of-frame sequences, excess twin sharing was weaker, because having fewer shared sequences lowered the signal-to-noise ratio. Fewer insertions were carried by abundant cord blood beta clonotypes, a similar but weaker trend appeared in young adult naive repertoires, and no such trend appeared in memory repertoires. Invariant T cells such as MAIT and iNKT could partly confound zero-insertion analyses, though diverse VJ usage argued against this for most clonotypes. Because the same donors could not be followed over many years, conclusions were based on cross-sectional statistical analysis.

The CDR3, cysteine through phenylalanine, is 12 amino acids long. The only DNA kept is the CDR3, 36 bases in frame from the first base. Library creation used 5' RACE. Sequencing instrument: Illumina HiSeq 2000. Template switching added a universal primer binding site, and the final cDNA carried a unique molecular identifier that allowed TCR cDNA molecules to be counted accurately. First-strand cDNA for TCR alpha and beta chains was synthesized from specific primers in the conserved constant-segment region. To control for contamination, every cDNA library was double barcoded, receiving both a SMART-Mk sample barcode and Illumina barcodes. TruSeq adapter sequences and Illumina sample barcodes were added in two successive PCR steps. TCR alpha and beta cDNA libraries were sequenced on the Illumina HiSeq platform with custom primers. The paper's data handling went like this. MiGEC was used to process raw reads and extract unique molecular identifiers, and MiXCR was used to find CDR3 positions. Recombination models were inferred per individual with the repgenHMM and IGoR tools using an EM algorithm. Shared clonotype analysis was performed with the tcR package in R, normalizing sharing by the product of cloneset sizes. Out-of-frame nonproductive sequences were analyzed to study raw recombination free of thymic and clonal selection effects. Through fastp at Q25 and MiXCR, TCRdb rebuilt clones from the public reads, retaining in-frame beta chains. A single entry per CDR3 protein holds the most common genes and DNA from its merged rows. These V and J calls rely on TCRdb rather than the paper's analysis. The sample table records approximately 230,000 distinct CDR3 sequences; over 11% of these occur just once. The ten largest clones add up to approximately 8.8% of the sample.

All donors were healthy Caucasians. Using Miltenyi CD45RO+ enrichment and human naive T-cell isolation kits, memory (CD45RO+) and naive T cells were isolated from PBMC. A remark on this clonotype: Its recognized antigen is unknown. Base qualities are not at hand, and no much larger clone is one base apart.

The sample was memory (CD45RO+) T cells sorted from blood. Reading the label with the study, this specimen's cell subset or site is: CD45RO+ enriched T cells. The rearranged chain carries TRBV12-3 or TRBV12-4 and TRBJ1-5; no D gene call is confident. The receptor comes from a woman aged 18-29 years in good health. The sequenced DNA: TGTGCAGGCAGTTTGGGTAATCAGCCCCAGCATTTT. This codes for CAGSLGNQPQHF.